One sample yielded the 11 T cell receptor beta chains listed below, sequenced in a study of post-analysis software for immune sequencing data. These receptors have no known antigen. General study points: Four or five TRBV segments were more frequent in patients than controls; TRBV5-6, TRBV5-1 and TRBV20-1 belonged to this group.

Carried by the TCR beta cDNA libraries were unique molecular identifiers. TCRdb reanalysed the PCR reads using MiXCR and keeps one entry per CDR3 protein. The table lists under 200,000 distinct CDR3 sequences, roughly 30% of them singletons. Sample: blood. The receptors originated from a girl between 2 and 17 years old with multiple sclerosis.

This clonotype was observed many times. CDR3 region: CASRGTAGTTSYNEQFF. CDR3 nucleotides: TGCGCCAGCAGAGGGACAGCCGGGACTACCTCCTACAATGAGCAGTTCTTC. The rearrangement uses TRBV5-1 and TRBJ2-1; D might be TRBD1 or TRBD2, each matching 7 bases. The CDR3 runs 17 residues. Trimming left V 5 bases short and J 0 bases short, with 18 bases between. The germline V gene has CDR1 SGHRS and CDR2 YFSETQ.

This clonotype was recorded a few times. This CDR3 is CASSRDKDSPLHF. The DNA for the CDR3 is TGTGCCAGCAGCAGGGATAAAGATTCACCCCTCCACTTT. The chain recombines TRBV7-8 with TRBJ1-6; D is undetermined. Trimming shortened V by 5 bases and J by 8 bases, and 10 bases separated the two germline ends. Germline CDR1 reads SGHVS; CDR2 reads FQNEAQ. This CDR3 comprises 13 residues.

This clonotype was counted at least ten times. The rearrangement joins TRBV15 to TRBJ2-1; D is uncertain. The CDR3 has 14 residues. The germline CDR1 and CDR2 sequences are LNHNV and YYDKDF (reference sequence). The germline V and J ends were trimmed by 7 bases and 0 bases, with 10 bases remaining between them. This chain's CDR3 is CATTQRTSYNEQFF. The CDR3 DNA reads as TGTGCCACCACCCAGAGAACCTCCTACAATGAGCAGTTCTTC. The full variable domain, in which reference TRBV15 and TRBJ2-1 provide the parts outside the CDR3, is DAMVIQNPRYQVTQFGKPVTLSCSQTLNHNVMYWYQQKSSQAPKLLFHYYDKDFNNEADTPDNFQSRRPNTSFCFLDIRSPGLGDTAMYLCATTQRTSYNEQFFGPGTRLTVL.

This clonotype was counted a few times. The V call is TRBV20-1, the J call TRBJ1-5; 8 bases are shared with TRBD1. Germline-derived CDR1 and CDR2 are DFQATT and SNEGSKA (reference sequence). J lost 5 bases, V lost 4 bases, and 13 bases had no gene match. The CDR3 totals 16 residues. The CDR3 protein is CSAIRTGRGNDQPQHF. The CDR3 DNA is TGCAGTGCTATCCGGACAGGGCGCGGTAACGATCAGCCCCAGCATTTT.

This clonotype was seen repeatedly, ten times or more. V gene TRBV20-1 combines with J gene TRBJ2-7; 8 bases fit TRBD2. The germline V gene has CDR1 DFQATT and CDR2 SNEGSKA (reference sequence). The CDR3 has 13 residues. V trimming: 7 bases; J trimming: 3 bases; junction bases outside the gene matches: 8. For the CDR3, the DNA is TGCAGTGTTTCAGCGGGGGTGAACTACGAGCAGTACTTC. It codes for CSVSAGVNYEQYF.

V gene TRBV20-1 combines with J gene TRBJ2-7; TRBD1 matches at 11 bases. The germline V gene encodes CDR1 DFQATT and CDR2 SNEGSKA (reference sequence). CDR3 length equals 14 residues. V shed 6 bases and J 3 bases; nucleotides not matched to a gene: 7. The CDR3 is CSAQGQGVRYEQYF. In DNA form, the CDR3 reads TGCAGTGCCCAGGGACAGGGGGTCCGCTACGAGCAGTACTTC.

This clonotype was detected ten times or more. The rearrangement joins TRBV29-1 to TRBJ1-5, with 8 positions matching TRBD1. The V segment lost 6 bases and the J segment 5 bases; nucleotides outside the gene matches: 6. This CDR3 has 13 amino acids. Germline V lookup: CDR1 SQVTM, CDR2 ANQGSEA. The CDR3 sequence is CSVGQDPYQPQHF. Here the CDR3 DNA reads TGCAGCGTGGGACAGGACCCCTATCAGCCCCAGCATTTT.

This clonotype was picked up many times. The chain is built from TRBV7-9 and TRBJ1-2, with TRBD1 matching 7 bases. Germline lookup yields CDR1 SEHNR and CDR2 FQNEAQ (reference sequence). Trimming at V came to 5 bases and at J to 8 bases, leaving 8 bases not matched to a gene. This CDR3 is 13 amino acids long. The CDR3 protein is CASSPGQVQGYTF. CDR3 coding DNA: TGTGCCAGCAGCCCCGGACAGGTGCAGGGCTACACCTTC.

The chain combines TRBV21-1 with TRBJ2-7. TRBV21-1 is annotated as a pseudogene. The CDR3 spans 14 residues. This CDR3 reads CASRLGRKCYEQYF. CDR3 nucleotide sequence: TGTGCCAGCAGGTTGGGCAGAAAGTGCTACGAGCAGTACTTC.

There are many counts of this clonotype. DNA of the CDR3: TGCAGCGTTGTTGCGGGAGGTACCCATGAGCAGTTCTTC. Amino acids: CSVVAGGTHEQFF. V and J are TRBV29-1 and TRBJ2-1; 8 nucleotides align to TRBD2. With 4 bases clipped from V and 8 bases from J, the junction kept 7 bases outside the gene matches. Germline CDR1 and CDR2: SQVTM and ANQGSEA. The CDR3 spans 13 residues.

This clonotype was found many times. The DNA for the CDR3 is TGTGCCAGCAGCCACTGGACAGCTCTGGGCTATGGCTACACCTTC. It codes for CASSHWTALGYGYTF. This sequence joins TRBV5-6 and TRBJ1-2, with D perhaps TRBD1 (6 bases). This CDR3 comprises 15 residues. V was pared by 4 bases and J by 4 bases, with 17 bases between. Germline CDR1 SGHDT, CDR2 YYEEEE.